This T cell receptor beta chain was captured in a study of human T cells and chemical hapten exposure. General study findings and limits: The study found that DPC sensitization did not change TCRs above 1 in 1000 frequency.

Indicated time point: patch test 2, 6 weeks after DPC sensitization. Treatment reported: therapeutic diphenylcyclopropenone sensitization with weekly scalp DPC. Many counts were recorded for this clonotype. Its antigen is still unknown. TCRdb ran MiXCR on the RACE reads and lists one entry per CDR3 protein. The sample comprises 330,000 or so distinct CDR3 sequences, roughly 6.3% of which are singletons, and about 5.6% rests with the top ten. The receptor was derived from a woman younger than 35 with alopecia areata. Some clones in this sample may be carry-over from other donors' samples. This specimen consisted of whole blood, obtained in connection with sensitization to the hapten diphenylcyclopropenone (DPC).

The CDR3 DNA follows: TGTGCCAGCAGCTTAGGGAGAGAGACCCAGTACTTC. Translated: CASSLGRETQYF. The V and J genes are TRBV11-2 and TRBJ2-5; unclear D gene. V was pared by 1 base and J by 4 bases, with 4 bases between. Germline CDR1 and CDR2: SGHAT and FQNNGV. The CDR3 totals 12 residues.